These T cell receptor beta chains were read from a single sample in a study of OX40 agonist ivuxolimab in advanced cancers. Profiled with immunoSEQ multiplex PCR; TCRdb holds only in-frame clones, not every one. Altogether some 41,000 clones are present, 87% being singletons, with the ten largest covering approximately 3.6%. This specimen consisted of CD4+ or CD8+ T cells sorted from blood, obtained in a trial of the OX40 agonist ivuxolimab. The receptors were sampled from an adult with an advanced solid tumor such as melanoma, head and neck, liver or kidney cancer. Both conserved end residues are part of each CDR3. A D gene is named only where the DNA matches it firmly.

TRBJ1-3 | TRBV5-4 | . | CASSNGQALVSGNTIYF | TGTGCCAGCAGTAATGGGCAGGCGCTAGTCTCTGGAAACACCATATATTTT
TRBJ2-3 | TRBV6-6 | . | CASSLGLNPDTQYF | TGTGCCAGCAGTCTTGGCCTAAACCCAGATACGCAGTATTTT
TRBJ1-3 | TRBV29-1 | . | CSVEVTGNTIYF | TGCAGCGTTGAGGTTACTGGAAACACCATATATTTT
TRBJ1-6 | TRBV27 | TRBD1 | CASSSSPQGGNSPLHF | TGTGCCAGCAGTTCGTCCCCGCAGGGGGGTAATTCACCCCTCCACTTT
TRBJ2-1 | TRBV10-3 | . | CAISELAPGGEQFF | TGTGCCATCAGTGAGTTAGCGCCTGGAGGAGAGCAGTTCTTC
TRBJ2-3 | TRBV7-6 | . | CASSLDGGSTDTQYF | TGTGCCAGCAGCTTAGATGGGGGGAGCACAGATACGCAGTATTTT
TRBJ1-1 | TRBV11-3 | . | CASSLVVFTGSEAFF | TGTGCCAGCAGCTTAGTAGTATTTACAGGCTCTGAAGCTTTCTTT
TRBJ2-1 | TRBV6-5 | . | CASSYGQGSYNEQFF | TGTGCCAGCAGTTACGGGCAGGGCTCCTACAATGAGCAGTTCTTC
TRBJ2-5 | TRBV19 | . | CASSKRGETQYF | TGTGCCAGTAGCAAAAGGGGGGAGACCCAGTACTTC
TRBJ2-1 | TRBV7-2 | TRBD2 | CASSPRLASYNEQFF | TGTGCCAGCAGCCCGAGACTAGCCTCCTACAATGAGCAGTTCTTC
TRBJ2-7 | TRBV6-1 | TRBD2 | CASSEYTSGSYEQYF | TGTGCCAGCAGTGAATATACTAGCGGGAGCTACGAGCAGTACTTC
TRBJ2-3 | TRBV4-3 | . | CASSQGLWLAQYF | TGCGCCAGCAGCCAGGGCCTTTGGTTGGCGCAGTATTTT
TRBJ1-2 | TRBV4-1 | . | CASTQMGFYTF | TGCGCCAGCACCCAAATGGGGTTCTACACCTTC